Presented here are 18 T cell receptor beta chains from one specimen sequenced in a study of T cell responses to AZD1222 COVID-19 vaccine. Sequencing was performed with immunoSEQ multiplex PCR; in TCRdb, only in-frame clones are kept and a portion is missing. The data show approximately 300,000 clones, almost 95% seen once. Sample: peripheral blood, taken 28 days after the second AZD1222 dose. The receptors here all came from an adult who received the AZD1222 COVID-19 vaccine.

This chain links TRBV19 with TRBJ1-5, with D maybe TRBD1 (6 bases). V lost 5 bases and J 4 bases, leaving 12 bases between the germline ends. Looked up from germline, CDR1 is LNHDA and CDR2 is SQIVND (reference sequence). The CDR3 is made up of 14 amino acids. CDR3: CASSATRGNQPQHF. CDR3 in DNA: TGTGCCAGTAGTGCGACCAGGGGTAATCAGCCCCAGCATTTT.

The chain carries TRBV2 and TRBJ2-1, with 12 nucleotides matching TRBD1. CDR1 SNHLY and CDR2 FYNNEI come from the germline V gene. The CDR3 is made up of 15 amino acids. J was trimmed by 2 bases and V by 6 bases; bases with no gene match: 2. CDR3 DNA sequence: TGTGCCAGCAGGAGGGACAGGGGGCCCTACAATGAGCAGTTCTTC. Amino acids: CASRRDRGPYNEQFF.

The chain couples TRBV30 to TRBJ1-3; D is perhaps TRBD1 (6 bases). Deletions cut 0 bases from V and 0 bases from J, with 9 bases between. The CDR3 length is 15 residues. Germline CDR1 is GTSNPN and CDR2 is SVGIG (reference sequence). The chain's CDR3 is CAWSVGGGSGNTIYF. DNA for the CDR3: TGTGCCTGGAGTGTCGGAGGGGGCTCTGGAAACACCATATATTTT.

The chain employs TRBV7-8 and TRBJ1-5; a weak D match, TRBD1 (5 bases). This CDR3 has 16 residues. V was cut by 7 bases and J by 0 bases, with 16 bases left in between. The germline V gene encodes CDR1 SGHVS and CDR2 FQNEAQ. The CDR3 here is CASNPGGGYSNQPQHF. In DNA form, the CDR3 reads TGTGCCAGCAACCCCGGGGGTGGATATAGCAATCAGCCCCAGCATTTT.

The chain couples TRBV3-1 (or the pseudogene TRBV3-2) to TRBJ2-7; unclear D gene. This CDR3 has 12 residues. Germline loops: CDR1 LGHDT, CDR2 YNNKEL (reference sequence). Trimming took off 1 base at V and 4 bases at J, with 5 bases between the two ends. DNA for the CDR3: TGTGCCAGCAGCCAAGCCGGTTACGAGCAGTACTTC. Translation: CASSQAGYEQYF.

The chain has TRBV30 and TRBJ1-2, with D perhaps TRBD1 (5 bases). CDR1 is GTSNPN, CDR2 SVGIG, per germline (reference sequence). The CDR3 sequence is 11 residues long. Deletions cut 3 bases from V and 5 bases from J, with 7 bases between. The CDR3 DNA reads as TGTGCCTGGAGGAGGGGATATGGCTACACCTTC. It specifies CAWRRGYGYTF.

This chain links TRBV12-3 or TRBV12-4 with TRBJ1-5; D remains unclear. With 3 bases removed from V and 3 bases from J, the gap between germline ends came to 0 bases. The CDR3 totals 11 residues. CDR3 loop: CASSFNQPQHF. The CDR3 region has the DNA TGTGCCAGCAGTTTCAATCAGCCCCAGCATTTT.

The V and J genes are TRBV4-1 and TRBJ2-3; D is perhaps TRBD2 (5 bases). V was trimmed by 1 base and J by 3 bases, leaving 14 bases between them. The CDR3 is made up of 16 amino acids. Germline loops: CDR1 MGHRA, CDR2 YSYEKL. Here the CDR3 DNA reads TGCGCCAGCAGCCAAGCTATCTGGGAGTGGACAGATACGCAGTATTTT. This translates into CASSQAIWEWTDTQYF.

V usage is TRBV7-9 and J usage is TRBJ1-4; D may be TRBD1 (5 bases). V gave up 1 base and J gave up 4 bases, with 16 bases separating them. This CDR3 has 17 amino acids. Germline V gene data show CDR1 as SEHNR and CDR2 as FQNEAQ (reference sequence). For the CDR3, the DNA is TGTGCCAGCAGCTTAGACTTGTGGGGGGAGCTTAATGAAAAACTGTTTTTT. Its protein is CASSLDLWGELNEKLFF.

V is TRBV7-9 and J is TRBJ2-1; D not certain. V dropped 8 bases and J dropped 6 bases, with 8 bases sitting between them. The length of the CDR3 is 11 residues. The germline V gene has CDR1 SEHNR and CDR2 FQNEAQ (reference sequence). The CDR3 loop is CASSLGNEQFF. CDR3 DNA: TGTGCCAGCTCGCTAGGCAATGAGCAGTTCTTC.

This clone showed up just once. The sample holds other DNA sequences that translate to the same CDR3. The CDR3 coding sequence is TGCGCCAGCAGCTTGGACGGCACCGGGGAGCTGTTTTTT. It is translated as CASSLDGTGELFF. The V gene is TRBV5-1, the J gene TRBJ2-2; no definite D call. The CDR3 has 13 residues. Trimming took 0 bases from V and 4 from J, leaving 4 bases between them. The germline CDR1 and CDR2 sequences are SGHRS and YFSETQ.

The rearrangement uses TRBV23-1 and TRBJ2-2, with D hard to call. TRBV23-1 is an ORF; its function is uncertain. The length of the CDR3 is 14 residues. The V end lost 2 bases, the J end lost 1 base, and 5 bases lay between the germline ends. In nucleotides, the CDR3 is TGCGCCAGCAGTCAACGACGGAACACCGGGGAGCTGTTTTTT. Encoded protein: CASSQRRNTGELFF.

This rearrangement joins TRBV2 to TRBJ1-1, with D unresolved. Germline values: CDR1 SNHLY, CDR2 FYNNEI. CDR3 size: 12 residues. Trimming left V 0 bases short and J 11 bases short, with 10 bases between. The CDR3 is CASSEAPPVAFF. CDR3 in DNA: TGTGCCAGCAGTGAAGCGCCCCCCGTGGCTTTCTTT.

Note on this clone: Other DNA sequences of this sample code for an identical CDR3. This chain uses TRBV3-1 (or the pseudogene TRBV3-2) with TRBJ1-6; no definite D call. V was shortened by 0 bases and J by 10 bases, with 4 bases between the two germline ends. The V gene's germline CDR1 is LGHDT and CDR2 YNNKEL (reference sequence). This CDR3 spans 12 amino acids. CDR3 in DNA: TGTGCCAGCAGCCAAGAAGGGTCACCCCTCCACTTT. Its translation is CASSQEGSPLHF.

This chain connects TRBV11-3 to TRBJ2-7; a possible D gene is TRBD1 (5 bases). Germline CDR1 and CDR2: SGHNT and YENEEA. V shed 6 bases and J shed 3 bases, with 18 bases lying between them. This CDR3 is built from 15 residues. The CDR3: CASRPSEQAHYEQYF. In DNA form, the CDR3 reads TGTGCCAGCAGACCGTCGGAACAGGCCCACTACGAGCAGTACTTC. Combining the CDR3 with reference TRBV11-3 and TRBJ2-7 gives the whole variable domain EAGVVQSPRYKIIEKKQPVAFWCNPISGHNTLYWYLQNLGQGPELLIRYENEEAVDDSQLPKDRFSAERLKGVDSTLKIQPAELGDSAVYLCASRPSEQAHYEQYFGPGTRLTVT.

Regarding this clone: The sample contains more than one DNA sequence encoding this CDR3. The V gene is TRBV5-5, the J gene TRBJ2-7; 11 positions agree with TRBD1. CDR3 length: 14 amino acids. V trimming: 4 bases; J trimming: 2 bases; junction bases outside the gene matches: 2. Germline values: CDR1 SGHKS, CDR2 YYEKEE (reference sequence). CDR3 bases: TGTGCCAGCAGCCTGGGACAGGGGGCCTACGAGCAGTACTTC. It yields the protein CASSLGQGAYEQYF.

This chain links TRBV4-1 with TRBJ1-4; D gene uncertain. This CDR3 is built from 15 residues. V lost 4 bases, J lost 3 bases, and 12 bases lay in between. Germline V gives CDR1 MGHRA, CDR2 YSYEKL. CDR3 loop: CASSRGSLPNEKLFF. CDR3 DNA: TGCGCCAGCAGCCGAGGGTCTCTACCTAATGAAAAACTGTTTTTT.

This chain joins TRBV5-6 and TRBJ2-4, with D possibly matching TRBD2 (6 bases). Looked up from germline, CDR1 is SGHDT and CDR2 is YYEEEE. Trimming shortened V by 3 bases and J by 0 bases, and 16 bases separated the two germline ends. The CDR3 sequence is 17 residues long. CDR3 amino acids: CASSSNPPGLAKNIQYF. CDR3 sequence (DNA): TGTGCCAGCAGCTCTAATCCTCCGGGACTAGCCAAAAACATTCAGTACTTC.